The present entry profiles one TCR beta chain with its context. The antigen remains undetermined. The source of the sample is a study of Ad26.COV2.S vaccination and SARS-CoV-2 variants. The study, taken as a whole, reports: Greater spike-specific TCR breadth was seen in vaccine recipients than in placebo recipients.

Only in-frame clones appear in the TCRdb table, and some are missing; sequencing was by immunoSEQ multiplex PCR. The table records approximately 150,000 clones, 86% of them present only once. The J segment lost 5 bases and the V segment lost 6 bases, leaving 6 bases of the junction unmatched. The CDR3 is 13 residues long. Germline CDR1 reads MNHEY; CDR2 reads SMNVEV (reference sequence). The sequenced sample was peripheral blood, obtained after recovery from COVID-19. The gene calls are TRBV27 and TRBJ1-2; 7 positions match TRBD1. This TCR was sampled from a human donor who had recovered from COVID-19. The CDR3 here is CASSIGTEYGYTF. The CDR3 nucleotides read TGTGCCAGCAGCATTGGGACAGAGTATGGCTACACCTTC.